This TCR beta chain was profiled in a study of blood T cells in healthy people across ages. Study in general: Capture by template switching was about one barcoded beta molecule per two T cells.

Findings and caveats of the study: Naive T cell percentage showed a strong correlation with the diversity of TCR beta. Those diversity estimates obtained from one million T cells were thought to be underestimates.

This clonotype was counted at least ten times. What it recognizes is unknown. A second about 6 to 12 cycle PCR used barcoded and J-beta primers. The study obtained at least 3 million CDR3-containing paired-end reads from every sample. TCRdb reprocessed the 5' RACE reads via MiXCR and lists one record per CDR3 protein. The table shows 1.5 million to 2 million distinct CDR3 sequences, with under 30% occurring only once. The CDR3 extends over 15 amino acids. The V and J ends lost 8 bases and 4 bases respectively, with 15 bases between them. The source of this sequence is a woman aged 25 to 45 in good health. The sequencing sample was made of blood. This sequence joins TRBV12-3 or TRBV12-4 and TRBJ1-6, with D uncertain. CDR3 DNA sequence: TGTGCCAGCTCTACCCCGCAGAATTATAATTCACCCCTCCACTTT. This translates into CASSTPQNYNSPLHF.